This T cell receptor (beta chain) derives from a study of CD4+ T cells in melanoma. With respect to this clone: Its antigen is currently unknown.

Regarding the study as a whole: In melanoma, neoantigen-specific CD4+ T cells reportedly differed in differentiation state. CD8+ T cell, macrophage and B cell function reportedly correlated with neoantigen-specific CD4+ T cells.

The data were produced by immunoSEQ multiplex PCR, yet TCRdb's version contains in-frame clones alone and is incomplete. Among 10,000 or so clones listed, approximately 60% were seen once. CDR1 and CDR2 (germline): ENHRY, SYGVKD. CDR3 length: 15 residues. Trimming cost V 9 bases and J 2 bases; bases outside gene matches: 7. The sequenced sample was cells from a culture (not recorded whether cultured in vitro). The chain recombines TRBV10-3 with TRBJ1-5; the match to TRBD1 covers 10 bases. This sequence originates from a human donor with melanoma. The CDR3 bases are TGTGCCATAGGGGGGACAGGGGTGGGCAATCAGCCCCAGCATTTT. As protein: CAIGGTGVGNQPQHF.